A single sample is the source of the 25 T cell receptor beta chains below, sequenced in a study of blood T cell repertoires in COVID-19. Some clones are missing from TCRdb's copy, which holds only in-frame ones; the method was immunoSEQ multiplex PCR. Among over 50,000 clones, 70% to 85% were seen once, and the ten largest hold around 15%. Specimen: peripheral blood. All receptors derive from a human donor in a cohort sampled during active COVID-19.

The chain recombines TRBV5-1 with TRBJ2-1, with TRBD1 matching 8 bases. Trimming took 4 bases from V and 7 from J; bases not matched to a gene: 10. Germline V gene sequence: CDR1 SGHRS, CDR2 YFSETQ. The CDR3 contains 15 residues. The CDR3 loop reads CASSTGQGGGNEQFF. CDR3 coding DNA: TGCGCCAGCAGCACCGGACAGGGTGGGGGGAATGAGCAGTTCTTC. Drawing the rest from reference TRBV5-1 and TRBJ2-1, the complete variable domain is KAGVTQTPRYLIKTRGQQVTLSCSPISGHRSVSWYQQTPGQGLQFLFEYFSETQRNKGNFPGRFSGRQFSNSRSEMNVSTLELGDSALYLCASSTGQGGGNEQFFGPGTRLTVL.

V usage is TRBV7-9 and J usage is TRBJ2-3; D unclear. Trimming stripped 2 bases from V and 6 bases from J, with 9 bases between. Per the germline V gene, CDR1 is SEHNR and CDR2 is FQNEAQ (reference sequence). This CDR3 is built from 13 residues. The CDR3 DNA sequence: TGTGCCAGCAGCTTACGGGTTTCGGATACGCAGTATTTT. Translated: CASSLRVSDTQYF.

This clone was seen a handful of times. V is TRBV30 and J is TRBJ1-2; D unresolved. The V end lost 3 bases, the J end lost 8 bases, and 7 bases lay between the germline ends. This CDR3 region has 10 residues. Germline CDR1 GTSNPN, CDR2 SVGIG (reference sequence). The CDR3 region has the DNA TGTGCCTGGAGCAACTTCGGCTACACCTTC. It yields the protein CAWSNFGYTF.

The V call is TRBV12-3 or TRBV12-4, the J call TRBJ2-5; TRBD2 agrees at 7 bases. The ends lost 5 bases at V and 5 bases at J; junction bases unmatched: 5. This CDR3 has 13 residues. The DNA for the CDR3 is TGTGCCAGCAGTCCCGGACTAGAGGAGACCCAGTACTTC. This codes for CASSPGLEETQYF.

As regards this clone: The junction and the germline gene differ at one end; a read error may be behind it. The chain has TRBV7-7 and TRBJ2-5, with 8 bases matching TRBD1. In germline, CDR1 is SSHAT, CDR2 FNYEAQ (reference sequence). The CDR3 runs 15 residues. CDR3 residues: CASSLNKGQAETQYF. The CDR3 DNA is TGTGCTAGCAGCTTAAATAAGGGACAGGCGGAGACCCAGTACTTC.

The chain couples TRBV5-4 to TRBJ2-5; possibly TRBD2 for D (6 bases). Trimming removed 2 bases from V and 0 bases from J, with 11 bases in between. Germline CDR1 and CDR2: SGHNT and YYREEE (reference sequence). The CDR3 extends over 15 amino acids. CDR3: CASSFFGGNQETQYF. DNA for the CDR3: TGTGCCAGCAGCTTTTTTGGGGGGAACCAAGAGACCCAGTACTTC.

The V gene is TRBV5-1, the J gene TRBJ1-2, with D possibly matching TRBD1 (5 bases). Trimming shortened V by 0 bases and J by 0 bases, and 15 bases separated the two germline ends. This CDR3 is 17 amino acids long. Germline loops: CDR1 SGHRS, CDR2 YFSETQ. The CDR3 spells CASSLEWWTPSNYGYTF. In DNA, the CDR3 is TGCGCCAGCAGCTTGGAGTGGTGGACACCTTCTAACTATGGCTACACCTTC.

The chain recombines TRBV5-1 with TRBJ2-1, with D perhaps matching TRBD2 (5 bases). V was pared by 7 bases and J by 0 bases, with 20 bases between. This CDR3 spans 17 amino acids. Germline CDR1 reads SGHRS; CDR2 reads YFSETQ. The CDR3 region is CASAVQSSGHSYNEQFF. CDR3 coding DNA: TGCGCCAGCGCCGTGCAGTCCAGCGGCCACTCCTACAATGAGCAGTTCTTC.

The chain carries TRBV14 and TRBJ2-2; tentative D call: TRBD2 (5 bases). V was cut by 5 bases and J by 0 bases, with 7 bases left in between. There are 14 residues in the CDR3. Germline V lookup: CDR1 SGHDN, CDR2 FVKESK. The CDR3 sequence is CASSFGTNTGELFF. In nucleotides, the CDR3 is TGTGCCAGCAGCTTCGGGACGAACACCGGGGAGCTGTTTTTT.

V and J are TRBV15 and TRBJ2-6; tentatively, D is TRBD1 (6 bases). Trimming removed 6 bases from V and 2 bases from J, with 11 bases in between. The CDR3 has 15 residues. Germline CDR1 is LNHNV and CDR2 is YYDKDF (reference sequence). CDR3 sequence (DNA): TGTGCCACCAGACAGGGCCTGACTGGGGCCAACGTCCTGACTTTC. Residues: CATRQGLTGANVLTF.

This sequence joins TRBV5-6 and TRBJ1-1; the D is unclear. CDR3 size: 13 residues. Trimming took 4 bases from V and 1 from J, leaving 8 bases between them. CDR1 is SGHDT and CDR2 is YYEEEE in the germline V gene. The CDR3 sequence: CASSDQENTEAFF. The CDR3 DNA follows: TGTGCCAGCAGCGACCAGGAGAACACTGAAGCTTTCTTT.

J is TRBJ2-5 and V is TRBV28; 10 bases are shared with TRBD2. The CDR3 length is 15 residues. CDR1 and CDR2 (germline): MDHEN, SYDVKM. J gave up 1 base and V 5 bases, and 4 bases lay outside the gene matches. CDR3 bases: TGTGCCAGCAGTGGTAGCGGGGGGCTCCAAGAGACCCAGTACTTC. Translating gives CASSGSGGLQETQYF.

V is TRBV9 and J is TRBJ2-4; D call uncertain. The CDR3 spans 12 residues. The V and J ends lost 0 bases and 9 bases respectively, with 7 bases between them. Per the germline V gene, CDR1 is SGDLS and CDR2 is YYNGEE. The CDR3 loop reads CASSVESGIQYF. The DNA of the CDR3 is TGTGCCAGCAGCGTAGAATCGGGCATTCAGTACTTC.

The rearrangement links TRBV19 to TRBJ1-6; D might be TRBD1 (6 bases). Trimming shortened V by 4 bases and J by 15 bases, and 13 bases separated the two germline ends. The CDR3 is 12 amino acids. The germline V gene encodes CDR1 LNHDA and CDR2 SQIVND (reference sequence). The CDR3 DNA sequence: TGTGCCAGTAGTACACAGGGTGGACTCCTCCACTTT. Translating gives CASSTQGGLLHF.

The CDR3 is CASSSQGAESEKLFF. CDR3 coding DNA: TGTGCCAGCAGCTCCCAGGGGGCCGAGAGTGAAAAACTGTTTTTT. The V and J genes are TRBV9 and TRBJ1-4, with TRBD1 matching over 8 bases. CDR3 size: 15 residues. Trimming removed 4 bases from V and 7 bases from J; junction bases left unmatched: 9. Germline lookup yields CDR1 SGDLS and CDR2 YYNGEE.

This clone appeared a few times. CDR3 sequence (DNA): TGTGCCAGCAGCTCCCGGGGGATTGGGTCACCCCTCCACTTT. Its protein product is CASSSRGIGSPLHF. This chain connects TRBV7-9 to TRBJ1-6; possibly TRBD1 for D (5 bases). Per germline, CDR1 SEHNR and CDR2 FQNEAQ (reference sequence). There are 14 residues in the CDR3. The V gene lost 4 bases and the J gene lost 10 bases, with 14 bases spanning the gap.

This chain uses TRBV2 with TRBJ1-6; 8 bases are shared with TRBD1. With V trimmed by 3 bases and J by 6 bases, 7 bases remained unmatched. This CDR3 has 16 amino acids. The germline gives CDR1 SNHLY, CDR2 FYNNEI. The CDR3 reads CASSEHRGMGNSPLHF. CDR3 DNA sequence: TGTGCCAGCAGTGAGCACAGGGGGATGGGTAATTCACCCCTCCACTTT.

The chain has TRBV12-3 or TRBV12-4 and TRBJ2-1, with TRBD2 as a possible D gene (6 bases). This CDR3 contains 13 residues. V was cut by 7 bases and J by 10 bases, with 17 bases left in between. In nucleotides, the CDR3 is TGTGCCAGCACCACCGGGAGTTTCCGCGAGCAGTTCTTC. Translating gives CASTTGSFREQFF.

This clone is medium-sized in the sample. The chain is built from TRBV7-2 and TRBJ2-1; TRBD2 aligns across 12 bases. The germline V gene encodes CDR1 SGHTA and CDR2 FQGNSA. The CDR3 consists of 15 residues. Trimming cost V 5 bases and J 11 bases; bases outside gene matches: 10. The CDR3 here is CASSTGLAGNDKQFF. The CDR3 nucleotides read TGTGCCAGCAGCACCGGACTAGCGGGGAACGATAAGCAGTTCTTC.

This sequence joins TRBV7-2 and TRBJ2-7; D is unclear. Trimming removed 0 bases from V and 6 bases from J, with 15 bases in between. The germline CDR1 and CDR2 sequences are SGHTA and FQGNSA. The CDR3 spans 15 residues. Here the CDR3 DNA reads TGTGCCAGCAGCTTAGCCATTAACAGACCCTCCGAGCAGTACTTC. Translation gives CASSLAINRPSEQYF.

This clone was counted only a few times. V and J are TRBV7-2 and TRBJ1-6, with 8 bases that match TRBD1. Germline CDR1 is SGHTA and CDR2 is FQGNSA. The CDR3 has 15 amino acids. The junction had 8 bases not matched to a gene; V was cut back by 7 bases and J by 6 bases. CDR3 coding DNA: TGTGCCAGCAAGGGTCGGACAGGGAGTAATTCACCCCTCCACTTT. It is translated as CASKGRTGSNSPLHF.

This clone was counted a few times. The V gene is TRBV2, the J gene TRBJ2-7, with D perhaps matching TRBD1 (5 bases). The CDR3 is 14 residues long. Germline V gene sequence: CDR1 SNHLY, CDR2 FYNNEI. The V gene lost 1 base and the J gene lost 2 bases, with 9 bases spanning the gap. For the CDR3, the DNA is TGTGCCAGCAGTGAAGGGGGCGCCCCCTACGAGCAGTACTTC. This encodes CASSEGGAPYEQYF.

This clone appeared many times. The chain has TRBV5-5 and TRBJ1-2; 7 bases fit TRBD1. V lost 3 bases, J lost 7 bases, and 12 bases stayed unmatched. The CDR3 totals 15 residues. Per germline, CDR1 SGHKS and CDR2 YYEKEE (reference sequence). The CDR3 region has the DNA TGTGCCAGCAGCTCGGAAACCGGGACAGATCGTGGCTACACCTTC. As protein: CASSSETGTDRGYTF.

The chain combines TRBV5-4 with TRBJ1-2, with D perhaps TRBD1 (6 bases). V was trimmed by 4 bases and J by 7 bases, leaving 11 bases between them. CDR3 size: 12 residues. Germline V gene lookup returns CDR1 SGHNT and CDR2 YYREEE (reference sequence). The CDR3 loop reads CASSTDRFGYTF. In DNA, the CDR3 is TGTGCCAGCAGCACAGACAGGTTTGGCTACACCTTC.

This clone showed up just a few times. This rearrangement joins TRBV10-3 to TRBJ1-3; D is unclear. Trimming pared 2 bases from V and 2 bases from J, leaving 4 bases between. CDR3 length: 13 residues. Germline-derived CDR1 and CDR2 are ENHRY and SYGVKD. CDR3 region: CAISEGTGNTIYF. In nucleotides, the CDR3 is TGTGCCATCAGTGAGGGCACTGGAAACACCATATATTTT.